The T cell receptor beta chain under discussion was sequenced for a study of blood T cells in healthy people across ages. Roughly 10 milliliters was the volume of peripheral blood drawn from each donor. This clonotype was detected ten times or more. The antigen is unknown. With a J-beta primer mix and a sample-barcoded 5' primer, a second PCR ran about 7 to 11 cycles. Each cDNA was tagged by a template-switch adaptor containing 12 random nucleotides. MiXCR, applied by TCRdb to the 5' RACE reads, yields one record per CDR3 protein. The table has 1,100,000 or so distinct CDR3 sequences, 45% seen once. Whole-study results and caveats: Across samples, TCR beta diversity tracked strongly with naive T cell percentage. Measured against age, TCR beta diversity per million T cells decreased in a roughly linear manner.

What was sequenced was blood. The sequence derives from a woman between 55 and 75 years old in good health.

The CDR3 sequence is CASSSGLQETQYF. CDR3 bases: TGTGCCAGCAGCTCGGGACTACAAGAGACCCAGTACTTC. The chain joins TRBV11-2 to TRBJ2-5; 7 positions agree with TRBD2. V gave up 4 bases and J gave up 2 bases; unmatched junction bases: 1. The germline gives CDR1 SGHAT, CDR2 FQNNGV. The CDR3 is 13 residues long.